This paragraph reports one T cell receptor beta chain. Its specificity is unknown. Researchers ran the assay at a deep level. Profiled with immunoSEQ multiplex PCR; TCRdb holds only in-frame clones, not every one. Among under 1,900,000 clones listed, just under 99% were seen once. The sample comes from a study of shared clonotypes between healthy human individuals. Study-level information: Donors, aged 18 to 49, were two women and three men.

The ends lost 0 bases at V and 3 bases at J; junction bases unmatched: 5. The CDR3 totals 16 residues. Germline CDR1 reads SGHKS; CDR2 reads YYEKEE (reference sequence). Broader study findings: The sharing of 4% to 5.5% of naive CD4 clonotypes was seen across a few donors.

The chain carries TRBV5-5 and TRBJ2-7; the match to TRBD2 covers 11 bases. The sequenced material came from naive CD4+ T cells sorted from blood. Subset noted: CD45RA+ positively selected. This sequence originates from a man younger than 45 in good health. The chain's CDR3 is CASSLEGLAGDYEQYF. The CDR3 DNA reads TGTGCCAGCAGCTTGGAAGGACTAGCGGGCGACTACGAGCAGTACTTC.